Presented here are 20 T cell receptor beta chains from one specimen sequenced in a study of Ad26.COV2.S vaccination and SARS-CoV-2 variants. This table comes from immunoSEQ multiplex PCR, and its TCRdb copy is limited to in-frame clones, with some not included. Among about 350,000 clones listed, 80% to 90% were seen once. Treatment defined: approximately 18 received Ad26.COV2.S at low or high dose, single or two shots; 5 received placebo; per-sample allocation not given. At day 63 after the first vaccine or placebo injection, samples were drawn. Sample: peripheral blood, taken in a trial of Ad26.COV2.S vaccine versus placebo. The receptors stem from a person between 18 and 59 years old who received the Ad26.COV2.S COVID-19 vaccine or a placebo.

V is TRBV20-1 and J is TRBJ2-7; D ambiguous. Germline CDR1 DFQATT, CDR2 SNEGSKA (reference sequence). CDR3 length equals 11 residues. The ends were cut back, 5 bases at V and 3 bases at J, with 8 bases in the middle. CDR3 region: CSASLHYEQYF. For the CDR3, the DNA is TGCAGTGCTTCACTTCACTACGAGCAGTACTTC.

The chain is built from TRBV5-1 and TRBJ2-3; a weak D match, TRBD2 (6 bases). The CDR3 extends over 14 amino acids. CDR1 and CDR2 (germline): SGHRS, YFSETQ. V gave up 6 bases and J gave up 1 base, with 12 bases separating them. The DNA of the CDR3 is TGCGCCAGCACCCCATGGGGGGGCACAGATACGCAGTATTTT. Protein product: CASTPWGGTDTQYF.

Notes on this clone: Additional DNA sequences in this sample encode the identical CDR3. The gene calls are TRBV27 and TRBJ1-5; 8 positions match TRBD1. The germline V gene has CDR1 MNHEY and CDR2 SMNVEV (reference sequence). After removal of 2 bases from V and 6 bases from J, the junction contained 3 bases not matched to a gene. The CDR3 consists of 14 residues. The CDR3 region is CASSLQGAGQPQHF. Written as DNA, the CDR3 is TGTGCCAGCAGTTTACAGGGGGCGGGTCAGCCCCAGCATTTT.

The chain joins TRBV28 to TRBJ2-7; maybe TRBD2 (5 bases). CDR1 and CDR2 (germline): MDHEN, SYDVKM. This CDR3 spans 13 amino acids. Deletions cut 5 bases from V and 5 bases from J, with 13 bases between. In DNA form, the CDR3 reads TGTGCCAGCAGTCCCCGGACTGGGGACGAGCAGTACTTC. This codes for CASSPRTGDEQYF. Full variable domain (remainder filled in from reference TRBV28 and TRBJ2-7): DVKVTQSSRYLVKRTGEKVFLECVQDMDHENMFWYRQDPGLGLRLIYFSYDVKMKEKGDIPEGYSVSREKKERFSLILESASTNQTSMYLCASSPRTGDEQYFGPGTRLTVT.

For the CDR3, the DNA is TGCGCCAGCAAACCAGGACAGGGTTTGGATACGCAGTATTTT. This sequence encodes CASKPGQGLDTQYF. The rearrangement joins TRBV10-1 to TRBJ2-3; 8 bases are a match to TRBD1. The junction had 9 bases not matched to a gene; V was cut back by 7 bases and J by 6 bases. This CDR3 comprises 14 residues. Germline values: CDR1 WNHNN, CDR2 SYGVQD (reference sequence).

The chain carries TRBV7-2 and TRBJ2-5; 8 positions agree with TRBD1. The CDR3 has 15 amino acids. The germline V gene has CDR1 SGHTA and CDR2 FQGNSA. The ends lost 6 bases at V and 5 bases at J; junction bases unmatched: 11. DNA for the CDR3: TGTGCCAGCAGATTGGACAGGGCCCTGGGGGAGACCCAGTACTTC. This gives the protein CASRLDRALGETQYF.

The chain employs TRBV5-1 and TRBJ2-7; 11 bases agree with TRBD2. The CDR3 covers 14 residues. Germline V gene lookup returns CDR1 SGHRS and CDR2 YFSETQ. V gave up 5 bases and J gave up 4 bases; unmatched junction bases: 5. CDR3 DNA: TGCGCCAGCAGGGCCGGGACTAGCGGTTACGAGCAGTACTTC. Translated: CASRAGTSGYEQYF.

This clone was counted between two and nine times. The genes are TRBV5-4 and TRBJ1-5; D is undetermined. The CDR3 runs to 13 residues. Trimming stripped 4 bases from V and 4 bases from J, with 9 bases between. Germline CDR1 is SGHNT and CDR2 is YYREEE (reference sequence). CDR3: CASSADKNQPQHF. For the CDR3, the DNA is TGTGCCAGCAGCGCCGACAAAAATCAGCCCCAGCATTTT.

The chain is built from TRBV28 and TRBJ1-5; D is perhaps TRBD1 (5 bases). The CDR3 sequence is 13 residues long. The V end lost 5 bases, the J end lost 6 bases, and 11 bases lay between the germline ends. Germline loops: CDR1 MDHEN, CDR2 SYDVKM. The CDR3 nucleotides read TGTGCCAGCAGTCGCCGCCAGGGTCAGCCCCAGCATTTT. This codes for CASSRRQGQPQHF.

V and J are TRBV6-5 and TRBJ1-2, with unresolved D. V was clipped by 10 bases and J by 0 bases, with 18 bases between them. The CDR3 extends over 15 amino acids. The germline V gene has CDR1 MNHEY and CDR2 SVGAGI. The CDR3 coding sequence is TGTGCCATCGCCCCTTGGGCAGATACTAACTATGGCTACACCTTC. Amino acids: CAIAPWADTNYGYTF.

This clone appeared once. The genes are TRBV24-1 and TRBJ2-1; D ambiguous. Trimming pared 4 bases from V and 12 bases from J, leaving 12 bases between. The CDR3 has 12 amino acids. In germline, CDR1 is KGHDR, CDR2 SFDVKD. This chain's CDR3 is CATSDPSIGQFF. Here the CDR3 DNA reads TGTGCCACCAGTGACCCTAGTATCGGGCAGTTCTTC.

The J gene is TRBJ1-2, the V gene TRBV11-2; possibly TRBD1 for D (5 bases). Germline V gene sequence: CDR1 SGHAT, CDR2 FQNNGV. There are 15 residues in the CDR3. The ends were cut back, 5 bases at V and 2 bases at J, with 15 bases in the middle. In nucleotides, the CDR3 is TGTGCCAGCAGCCAACTGACAGTCACAAACTATGGCTACACCTTC. Translating it yields CASSQLTVTNYGYTF.

This clone appeared a few times. The chain links TRBV30 to TRBJ1-5; no clear D gene. CDR1 and CDR2 (germline): GTSNPN, SVGIG (reference sequence). V was trimmed by 0 bases and J by 7 bases, leaving 10 bases between them. The CDR3 has 13 residues. The CDR3 region has the DNA TGTGCCTGGAGTGTACTTAGGGAACAGCCCCAGCATTTT. Its protein is CAWSVLREQPQHF.

This chain connects TRBV7-9 to TRBJ2-7; 7 positions match TRBD1. V shed 0 bases and J 3 bases; nucleotides not matched to a gene: 5. Germline V lookup: CDR1 SEHNR, CDR2 FQNEAQ (reference sequence). CDR3 length: 15 amino acids. The DNA of the CDR3 is TGTGCCAGCAGCTTAGCATTGGGGACAGTCTACGAGCAGTACTTC. Residues: CASSLALGTVYEQYF. Full variable domain (missing parts from reference TRBV7-9 and TRBJ2-7): DTGVSQNPRHKITKRGQNVTFRCDPISEHNRLYWYRQTLGQGPEFLTYFQNEAQLEKSRLLSDRFSAERPKGSFSTLEIQRTEQGDSAMYLCASSLALGTVYEQYFGPGTRLTVT.

This chain connects TRBV2 to TRBJ2-3, with TRBD2 matching 10 bases. Losses at the gene ends were 7 bases for V and 7 bases for J; bases not matched to a gene: 5. CDR3 length: 13 amino acids. Germline loops: CDR1 SNHLY, CDR2 FYNNEI. The CDR3 region has the DNA TGTGCCAGCACACTAGCGGGACCCCATACGCAGTATTTT. It yields the protein CASTLAGPHTQYF.

This clone has a single count. This chain connects TRBV28 to TRBJ1-5, with TRBD1 identical over 11 bases. Trimming removed 3 bases from V and 7 bases from J; junction bases left unmatched: 20. The CDR3 has 20 residues. Germline V CDR1 and CDR2: MDHEN, SYDVKM. In nucleotides, the CDR3 is TGTGCCAGCAGTTTGGGGGCCCCGGGACAGGGGGGGAGTTTAGGACAGCCCCAGCATTTT. Amino acids: CASSLGAPGQGGSLGQPQHF.

The chain joins TRBV7-9 to TRBJ1-4, with D perhaps TRBD1 (6 bases). Trimming stripped 5 bases from V and 1 base from J, with 11 bases between. The CDR3 covers 15 residues. Germline CDR1 SEHNR, CDR2 FQNEAQ (reference sequence). This chain's CDR3 is CASSAGGGTNEKLFF. The CDR3 DNA follows: TGTGCCAGCAGCGCAGGAGGGGGAACTAATGAAAAACTGTTTTTT.

The CDR3 nucleotides read TGTGCCAGTAGTAGAGCGGACCAAGAGACCCAGTACTTC. Translating it yields CASSRADQETQYF. The rearrangement uses TRBV19 and TRBJ2-5; the D gene is possibly TRBD2 (5 bases). The V gene lost 4 bases and the J gene lost 0 bases, with 6 bases spanning the gap. Germline lookup yields CDR1 LNHDA and CDR2 SQIVND (reference sequence). The CDR3 sequence is 13 residues long. The full variable domain, in which reference TRBV19 and TRBJ2-5 provide the parts outside the CDR3, is DGGITQSPKYLFRKEGQNVTLSCEQNLNHDAMYWYRQDPGQGLRLIYYSQIVNDFQKGDIAEGYSVSREKKESFPLTVTSAQKNPTAFYLCASSRADQETQYFGPGTRLLVL.

CDR3 DNA sequence: TGTGCCAGCAGTGACCCGCCTCCCCAGGGACGGGCAGGGGAAGCTTTCTTT. Amino acid sequence: CASSDPPPQGRAGEAFF. The chain is built from TRBV6-2 or TRBV6-3 and TRBJ1-1; TRBD1 might be the D (5 bases). V dropped 5 bases and J dropped 8 bases, with 27 bases sitting between them. Germline V gene lookup returns CDR1 MNHEY and CDR2 SVGEGT. The CDR3 is 17 residues long.

The sample holds one count of this clone. This chain joins TRBV6-5 and TRBJ2-7; D is ambiguous. The CDR3 totals 13 residues. Trimming left V 6 bases short and J 3 bases short, with 12 bases between. From germline, CDR1 is MNHEY and CDR2 SVGAGI. CDR3 nucleotide sequence: TGTGCCAGCAGGAGGAAGGGCAGCTACGAGCAGTACTTC. Translated, it gives CASRRKGSYEQYF.